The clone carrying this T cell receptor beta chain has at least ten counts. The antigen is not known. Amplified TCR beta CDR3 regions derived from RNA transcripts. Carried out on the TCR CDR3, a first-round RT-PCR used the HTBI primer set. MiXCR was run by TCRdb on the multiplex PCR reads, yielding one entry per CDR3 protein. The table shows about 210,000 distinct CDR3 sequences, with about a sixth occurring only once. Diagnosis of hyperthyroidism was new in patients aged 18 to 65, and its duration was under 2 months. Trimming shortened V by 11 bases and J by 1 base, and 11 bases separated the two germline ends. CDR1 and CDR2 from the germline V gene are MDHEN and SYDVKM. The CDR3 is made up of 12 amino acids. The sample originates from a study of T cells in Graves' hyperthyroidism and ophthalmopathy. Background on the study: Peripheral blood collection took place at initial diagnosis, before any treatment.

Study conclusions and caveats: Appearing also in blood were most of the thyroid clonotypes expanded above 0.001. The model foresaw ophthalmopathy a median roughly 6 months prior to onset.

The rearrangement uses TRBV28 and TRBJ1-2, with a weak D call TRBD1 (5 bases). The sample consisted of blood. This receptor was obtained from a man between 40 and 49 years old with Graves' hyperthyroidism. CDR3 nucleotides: TGTGCCGCCAGCGGGGGTAACTATGGCTACACCTTC. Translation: CAASGGNYGYTF.